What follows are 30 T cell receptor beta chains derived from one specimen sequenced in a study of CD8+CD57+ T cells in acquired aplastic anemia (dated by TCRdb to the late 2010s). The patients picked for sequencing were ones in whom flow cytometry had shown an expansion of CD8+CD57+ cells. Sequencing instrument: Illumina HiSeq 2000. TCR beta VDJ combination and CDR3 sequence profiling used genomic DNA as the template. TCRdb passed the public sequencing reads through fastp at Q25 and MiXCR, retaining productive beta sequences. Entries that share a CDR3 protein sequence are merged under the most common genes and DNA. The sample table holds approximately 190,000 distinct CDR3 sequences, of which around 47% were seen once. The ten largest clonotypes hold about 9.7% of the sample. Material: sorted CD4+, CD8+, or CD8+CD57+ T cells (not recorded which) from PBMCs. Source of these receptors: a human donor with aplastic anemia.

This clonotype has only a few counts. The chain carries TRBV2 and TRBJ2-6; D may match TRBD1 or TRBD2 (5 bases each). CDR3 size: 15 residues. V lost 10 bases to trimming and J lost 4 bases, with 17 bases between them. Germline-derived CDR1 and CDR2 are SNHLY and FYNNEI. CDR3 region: CANSEGKAGANVLTF. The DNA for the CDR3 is TGTGCCAACTCTGAGGGGAAGGCGGGGGCCAACGTCCTGACTTTC. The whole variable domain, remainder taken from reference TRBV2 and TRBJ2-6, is EPEVTQTPSHQVTQMGQEVILRCVPISNHLYFYWYRQILGQKVEFLVSFYNNEISEKSEIFDDQFSVERPDGSNFTLKIRSTKLEDSAMYFCANSEGKAGANVLTFGAGSRLTVL.

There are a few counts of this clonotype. The DNA for the CDR3 is TGTGCCAGCAGTTCCCACAGGGGCGTATCCCAAGAGACCCAGTACTTC. Translation gives CASSSHRGVSQETQYF. V is TRBV27 and J is TRBJ2-5; 7 positions agree with TRBD1. Germline assignment: CDR1 MNHEY and CDR2 SMNVEV (reference sequence). Losses at the gene ends were 4 bases for V and 1 base for J; bases not matched to a gene: 9. This CDR3 contains 16 residues.

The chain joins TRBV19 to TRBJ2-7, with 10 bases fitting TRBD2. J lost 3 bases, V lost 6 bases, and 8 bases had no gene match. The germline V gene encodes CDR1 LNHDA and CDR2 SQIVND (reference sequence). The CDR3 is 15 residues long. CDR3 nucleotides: TGTGCCAGTAGCTCAGTAGCGGGGGGTCGCTACGAGCAGTACTTC. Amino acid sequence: CASSSVAGGRYEQYF.

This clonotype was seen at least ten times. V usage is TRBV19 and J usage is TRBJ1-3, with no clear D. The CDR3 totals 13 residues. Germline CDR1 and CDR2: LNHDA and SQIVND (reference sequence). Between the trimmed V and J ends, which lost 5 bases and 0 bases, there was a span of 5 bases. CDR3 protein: CASSARSGNTIYF. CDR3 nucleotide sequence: TGTGCCAGTAGTGCCCGCTCTGGAAACACCATATATTTT. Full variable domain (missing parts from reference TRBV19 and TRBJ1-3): DGGITQSPKYLFRKEGQNVTLSCEQNLNHDAMYWYRQDPGQGLRLIYYSQIVNDFQKGDIAEGYSVSREKKESFPLTVTSAQKNPTAFYLCASSARSGNTIYFGEGSWLTVV.

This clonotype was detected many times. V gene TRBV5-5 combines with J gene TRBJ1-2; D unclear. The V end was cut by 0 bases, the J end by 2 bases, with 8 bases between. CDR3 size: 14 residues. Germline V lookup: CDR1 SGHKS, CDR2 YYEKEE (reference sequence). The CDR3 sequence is CASSLVGLNYGYTF. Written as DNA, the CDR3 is TGTGCCAGCAGCTTGGTAGGCCTGAACTATGGCTACACCTTC. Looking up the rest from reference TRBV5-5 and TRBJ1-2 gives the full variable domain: DAGVTQSPTHLIKTRGQQVTLRCSPISGHKSVSWYQQVLGQGPQFIFQYYEKEERGRGNFPDRFSARQFPNYSSELNVNALLLGDSALYLCASSLVGLNYGYTFGSGTRLTVV.

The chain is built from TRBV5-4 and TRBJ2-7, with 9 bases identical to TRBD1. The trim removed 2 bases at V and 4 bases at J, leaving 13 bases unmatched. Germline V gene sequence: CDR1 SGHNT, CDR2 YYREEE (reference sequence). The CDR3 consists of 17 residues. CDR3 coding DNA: TGTGCCAGCAGCTTTAGTGGGACAGGGAGGGAAGTTTACGAGCAGTACTTC. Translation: CASSFSGTGREVYEQYF.

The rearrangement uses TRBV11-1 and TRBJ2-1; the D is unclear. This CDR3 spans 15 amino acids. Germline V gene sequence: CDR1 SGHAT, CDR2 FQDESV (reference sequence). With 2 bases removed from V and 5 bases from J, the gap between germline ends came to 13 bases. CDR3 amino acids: CASSLLAASNNEQFF. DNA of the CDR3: TGTGCCAGCAGCTTATTGGCGGCATCTAACAATGAGCAGTTCTTC.

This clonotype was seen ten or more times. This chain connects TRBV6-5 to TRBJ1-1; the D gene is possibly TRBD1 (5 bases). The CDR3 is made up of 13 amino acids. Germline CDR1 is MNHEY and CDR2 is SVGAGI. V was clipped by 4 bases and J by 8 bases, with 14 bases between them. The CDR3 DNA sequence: TGTGCCAGCAGTTCCCATAGACAGTGGGAAGCTTTCTTT. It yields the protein CASSSHRQWEAFF.

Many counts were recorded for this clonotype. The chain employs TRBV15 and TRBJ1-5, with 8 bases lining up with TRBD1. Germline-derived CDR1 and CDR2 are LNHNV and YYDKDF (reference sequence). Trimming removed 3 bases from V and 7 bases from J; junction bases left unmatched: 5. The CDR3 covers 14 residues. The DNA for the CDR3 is TGTGCCACCAGCAGCCAGGGGGCAACGCAGCCCCAGCATTTT. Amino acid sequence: CATSSQGATQPQHF.

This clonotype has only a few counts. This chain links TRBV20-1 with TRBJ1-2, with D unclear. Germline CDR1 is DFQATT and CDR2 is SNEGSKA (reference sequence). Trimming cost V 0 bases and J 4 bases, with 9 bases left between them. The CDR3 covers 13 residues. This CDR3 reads CSARETSSYGYTF. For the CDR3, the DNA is TGCAGTGCTAGAGAGACCTCCTCCTATGGCTACACCTTC.

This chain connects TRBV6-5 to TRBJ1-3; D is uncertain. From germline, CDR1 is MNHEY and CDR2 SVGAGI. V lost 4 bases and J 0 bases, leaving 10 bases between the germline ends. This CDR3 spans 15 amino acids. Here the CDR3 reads CASSSGWGSGNTIYF. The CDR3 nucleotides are TGTGCCAGCAGTTCGGGGTGGGGCTCTGGAAACACCATATATTTT.

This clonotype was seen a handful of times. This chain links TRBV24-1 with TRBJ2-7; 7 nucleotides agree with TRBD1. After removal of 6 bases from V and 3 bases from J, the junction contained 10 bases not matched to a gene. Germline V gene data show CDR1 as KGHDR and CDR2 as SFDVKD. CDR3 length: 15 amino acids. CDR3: CATSCGWDRGYEQYF. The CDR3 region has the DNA TGTGCCACCAGTTGCGGATGGGACAGAGGCTACGAGCAGTACTTC.

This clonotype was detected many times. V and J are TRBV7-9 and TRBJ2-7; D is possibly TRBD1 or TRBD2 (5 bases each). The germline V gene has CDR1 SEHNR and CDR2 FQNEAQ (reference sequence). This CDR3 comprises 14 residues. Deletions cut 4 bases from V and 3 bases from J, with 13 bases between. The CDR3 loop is CASSSGRTYYEQYF. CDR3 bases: TGTGCCAGCAGCTCGGGACGGACTTACTACGAGCAGTACTTC.

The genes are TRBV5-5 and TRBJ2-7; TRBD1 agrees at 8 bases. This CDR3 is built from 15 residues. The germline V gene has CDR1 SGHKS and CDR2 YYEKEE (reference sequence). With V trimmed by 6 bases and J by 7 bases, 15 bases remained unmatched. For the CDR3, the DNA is TGTGCCAGCAAATGGGCAGGGGGCGCGTTAGAAGAGCAGTACTTC. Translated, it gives CASKWAGGALEEQYF.

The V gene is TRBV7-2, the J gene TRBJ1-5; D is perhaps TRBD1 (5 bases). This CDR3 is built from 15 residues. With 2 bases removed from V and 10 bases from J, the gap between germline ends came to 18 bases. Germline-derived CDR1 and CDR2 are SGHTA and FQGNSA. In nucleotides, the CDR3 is TGTGCCAGCAGCTTAAGTCGACAGTCCCTCAATCCCCAGCATTTT. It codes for CASSLSRQSLNPQHF.

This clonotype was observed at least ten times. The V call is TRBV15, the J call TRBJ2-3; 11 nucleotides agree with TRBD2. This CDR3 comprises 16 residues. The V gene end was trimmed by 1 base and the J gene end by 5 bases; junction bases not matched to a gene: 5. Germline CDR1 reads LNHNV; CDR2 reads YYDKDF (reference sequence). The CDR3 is CATSRVAGGPIDTQYF. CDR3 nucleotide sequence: TGTGCCACCAGCAGAGTAGCGGGAGGGCCTATAGATACGCAGTATTTT.

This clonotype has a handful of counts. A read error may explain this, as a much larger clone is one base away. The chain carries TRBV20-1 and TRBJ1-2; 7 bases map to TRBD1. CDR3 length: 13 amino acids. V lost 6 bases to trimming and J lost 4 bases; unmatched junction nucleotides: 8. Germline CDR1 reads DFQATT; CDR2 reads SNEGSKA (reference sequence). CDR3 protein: CSAAQGVGYGYTF. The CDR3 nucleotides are TGCAGTGCCGCGCAGGGGGTTGGCTATGGCTACACCTTC.

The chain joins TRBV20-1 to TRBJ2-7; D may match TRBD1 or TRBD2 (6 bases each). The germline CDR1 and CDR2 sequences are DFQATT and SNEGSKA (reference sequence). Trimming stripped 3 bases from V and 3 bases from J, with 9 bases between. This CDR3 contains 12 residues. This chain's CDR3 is CSARRGDYEQYF. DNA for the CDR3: TGCAGTGCTAGGAGGGGGGACTACGAGCAGTACTTC.

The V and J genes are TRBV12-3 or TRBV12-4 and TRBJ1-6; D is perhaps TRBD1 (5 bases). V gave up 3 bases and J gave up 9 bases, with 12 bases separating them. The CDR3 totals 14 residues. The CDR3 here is CASSLVGRVSPLHF. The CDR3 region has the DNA TGTGCCAGCAGTTTGGTCGGCAGGGTTTCACCCCTCCACTTT.

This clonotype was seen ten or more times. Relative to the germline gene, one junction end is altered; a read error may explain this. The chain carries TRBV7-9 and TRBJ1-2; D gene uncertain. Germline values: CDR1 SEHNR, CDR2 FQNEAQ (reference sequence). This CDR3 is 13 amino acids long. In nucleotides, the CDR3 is TGTGCCAGCAGCTTAGTTATTTCGGGCAGGATTTACTTC. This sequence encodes CASSLVISGRIYF.

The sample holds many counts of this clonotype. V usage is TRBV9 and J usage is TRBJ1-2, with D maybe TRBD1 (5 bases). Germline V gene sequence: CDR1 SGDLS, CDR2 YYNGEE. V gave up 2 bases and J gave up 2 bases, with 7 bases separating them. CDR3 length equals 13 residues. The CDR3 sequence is CASSVGTNYGYTF. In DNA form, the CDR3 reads TGTGCCAGCAGCGTTGGGACGAACTATGGCTACACCTTC.

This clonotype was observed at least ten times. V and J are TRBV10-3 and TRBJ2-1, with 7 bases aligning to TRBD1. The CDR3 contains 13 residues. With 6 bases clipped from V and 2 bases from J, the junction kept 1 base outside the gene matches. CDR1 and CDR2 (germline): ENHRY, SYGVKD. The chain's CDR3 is CAISGTAYNEQFF. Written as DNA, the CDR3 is TGTGCCATCAGCGGGACAGCCTACAATGAGCAGTTCTTC.

CDR3 bases: TGCAGCGTATGGGGGCGGGGGGGCCCGGACGAGCAGTACTTC. Its protein product is CSVWGRGGPDEQYF. The chain joins TRBV29-1 to TRBJ2-7; TRBD2 aligns across 9 bases. CDR3 length equals 14 residues. The V and J ends lost 6 bases and 5 bases, in that order; junction bases with no gene match: 11. Germline CDR1 is SQVTM and CDR2 is ANQGSEA.

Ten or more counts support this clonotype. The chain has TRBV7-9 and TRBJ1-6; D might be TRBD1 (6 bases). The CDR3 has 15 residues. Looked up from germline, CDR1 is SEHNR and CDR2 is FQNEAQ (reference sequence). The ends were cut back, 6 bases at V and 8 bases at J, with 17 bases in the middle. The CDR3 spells CASSWGQERDSPLHF. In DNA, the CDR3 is TGTGCCAGCAGTTGGGGGCAAGAAAGGGATTCACCCCTCCACTTT.

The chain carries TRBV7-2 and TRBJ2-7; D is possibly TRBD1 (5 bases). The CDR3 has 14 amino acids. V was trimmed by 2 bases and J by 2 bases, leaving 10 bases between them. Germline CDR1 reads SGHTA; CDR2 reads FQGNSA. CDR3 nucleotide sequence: TGTGCCAGCAGCTTAATTGGGGCAACCTACGAGCAGTACTTC. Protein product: CASSLIGATYEQYF.

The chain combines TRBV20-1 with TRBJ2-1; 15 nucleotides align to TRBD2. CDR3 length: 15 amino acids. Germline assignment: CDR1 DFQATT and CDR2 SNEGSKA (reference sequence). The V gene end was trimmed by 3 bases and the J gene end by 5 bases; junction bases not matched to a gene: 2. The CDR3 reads CSASGLAGGDNEQFF. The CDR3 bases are TGCAGTGCTAGTGGACTAGCGGGAGGGGACAATGAGCAGTTCTTC.

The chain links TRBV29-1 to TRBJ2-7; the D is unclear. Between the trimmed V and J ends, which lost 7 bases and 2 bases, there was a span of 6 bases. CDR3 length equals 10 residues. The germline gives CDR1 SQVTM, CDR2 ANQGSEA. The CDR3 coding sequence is TGCAGCGGTTCCGCCTACGAGCAGTACTTC. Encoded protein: CSGSAYEQYF.

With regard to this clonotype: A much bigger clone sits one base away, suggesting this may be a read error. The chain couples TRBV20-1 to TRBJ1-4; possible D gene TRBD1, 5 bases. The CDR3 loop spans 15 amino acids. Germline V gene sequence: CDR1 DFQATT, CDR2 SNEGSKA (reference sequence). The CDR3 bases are TGCAGCGCTAATGAACCCAGGGCGTCTAATGAAAACCTGTTTTTT. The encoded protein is CSANEPRASNENLFF.

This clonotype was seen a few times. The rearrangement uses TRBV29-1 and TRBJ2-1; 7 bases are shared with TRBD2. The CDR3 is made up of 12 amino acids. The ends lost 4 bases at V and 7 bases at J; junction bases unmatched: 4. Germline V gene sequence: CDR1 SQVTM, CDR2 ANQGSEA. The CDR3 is CSVGASGNEQFF. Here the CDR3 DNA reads TGCAGCGTTGGGGCTAGCGGAAATGAGCAGTTCTTC.

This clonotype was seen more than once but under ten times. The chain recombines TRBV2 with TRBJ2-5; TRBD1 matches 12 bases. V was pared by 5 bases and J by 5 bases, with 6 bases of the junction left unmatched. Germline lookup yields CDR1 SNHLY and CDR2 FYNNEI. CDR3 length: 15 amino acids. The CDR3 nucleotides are TGTGCCAGCAGTCCCGGGACAGGGGGCGCGGAGACCCAGTACTTC. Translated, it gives CASSPGTGGAETQYF.